This T cell receptor beta chain was profiled in a study of human thymus T cells. Sequencing used immunoSEQ multiplex PCR; TCRdb keeps in-frame clones, though not all of them. The sample lists 70,000 to 75,000 clones, 90% to 95% occurring once. Thymic samples were excised during corrective heart operations. The TCR sequence derives from a girl under two years old with a congenital heart defect but otherwise immunologically healthy. Sequences were obtained from thymus tissue.

CDR3 in DNA: TGCGCCAGCAGCCACGGTTTGGCGGGAGTCAAGTTGGGGAATGAGCAGTTCTTC. It codes for CASSHGLAGVKLGNEQFF. This chain connects TRBV4-3 to TRBJ2-1; 7 nucleotides match TRBD2. The V gene end was trimmed by 3 bases and the J gene end by 7 bases; junction bases not matched to a gene: 18. This CDR3 comprises 18 residues. The germline CDR1 and CDR2 sequences are LGHNA and YSLEER.